These T cell receptor beta chains were read from a single sample in a study of naive and memory T cell subsets. Each CDR3 protein gets one entry after TCRdb re-called the UMI-ligation and nested PCR reads with MiXCR. Of tens of thousands of distinct CDR3 sequences in the sample, approximately 12% were seen once. Input material: effector memory CD4+ T cells from blood. These TCRs come from a human donor in good health. Both conserved end residues are trimmed from each CDR3.

V,J,CDR3
TRBV24-1,TRBJ2-1,ATSDFPTNNEQF
TRBV30,TRBJ2-1,AWDRSSYNEQF
TRBV7-3,TRBJ2-7,ASSLRGASSEQY
TRBV5-5,TRBJ2-7,ASSLAPGQGSEQY
TRBV9,TRBJ2-7,ASSVGTAITYEQY
TRBV20-1,TRBJ1-5,SASSWGESYGNQPQH
TRBV19,TRBJ2-1,ASSLRPTGIYNEQF
TRBV7-8,TRBJ1-6,ASSLSVQANSPLH
TRBV5-1,TRBJ2-1,ASSSTLLEQF
TRBV2,TRBJ2-5,ASSADYGPEETQY
TRBV5-1,TRBJ2-7,ASSLPLGTVDYEQY